Following are 10 T cell receptor beta chains from one sample sequenced in a study of blood T cells in healthy people across ages. PCR was performed a second time for about 7 to 12 cycles using a sample-barcoded 5' primer and a J-beta primer mix. MiXCR, run by TCRdb on the 5' RACE reads, gives a single entry per CDR3 protein. The sample records around 1,600,000 distinct CDR3 sequences, less than 45% being singletons. Sequencing was performed on blood. These receptors all come from a woman between 18 and 30 years old in good health.

The chain has TRBV21-1 and TRBJ1-1. TRBV21-1 is given as a pseudogene. This CDR3 spans 15 amino acids. For the CDR3, the DNA is TGTGCCAGCAGCACCGGTAGGCGTTTGAACACTGAAGCTTTCTTT. Translation gives CASSTGRRLNTEAFF.

This clonotype has just a few counts. The gene calls are TRBV12-5 and TRBJ1-5; D is unresolved. Germline lookup yields CDR1 LGHNT and CDR2 FRNRAP. The CDR3 spans 13 residues. V was trimmed by 7 bases and J by 4 bases, leaving 11 bases between them. The CDR3 nucleotides are TGTGCTAGTGCCATACCTGGGAATCAGCCCCAGCATTTT. It codes for CASAIPGNQPQHF.

This clonotype showed up just a few times. The chain joins TRBV20-1 to TRBJ1-5; D unresolved. This CDR3 is 12 amino acids long. Germline V gives CDR1 DFQATT, CDR2 SNEGSKA (reference sequence). The ends were cut back, 3 bases at V and 0 bases at J, with 3 bases in the middle. The CDR3 nucleotides read TGCAGTGCTAGCGTTAGCAATCAGCCCCAGCATTTT. It translates to CSASVSNQPQHF.

This clonotype was counted between two and nine times. V is TRBV6-6 and J is TRBJ2-1, with D uncertain. Trimming cost V 5 bases and J 9 bases, with 20 bases left between them. The CDR3 totals 15 residues. CDR1 and CDR2 from the germline V gene are MNHNY and SVGAGI (reference sequence). For the CDR3, the DNA is TGTGCCAGCAGTCCCAGGATGAAAGCATCGGGTGAGCAGTTCTTC. Its translation: CASSPRMKASGEQFF.

This clonotype was detected a few times. This chain joins TRBV7-2 and TRBJ1-1, with D perhaps TRBD1 (6 bases). Between the trimmed V and J ends, which lost 6 bases and 3 bases, there was a span of 14 bases. The CDR3 is made up of 14 amino acids. Germline CDR1 reads SGHTA; CDR2 reads FQGNSA. The CDR3 bases are TGTGCCAGCAGGGCCGGGACACCTTACACTGAAGCTTTCTTT. It specifies CASRAGTPYTEAFF.

V is TRBV20-1 and J is TRBJ1-1; perhaps TRBD1 as D (5 bases). V shed 6 bases and J shed 2 bases, with 13 bases lying between them. Germline lookup yields CDR1 DFQATT and CDR2 SNEGSKA (reference sequence). The CDR3 extends over 13 amino acids. This CDR3 reads CSAGGLPNTEAFF. The CDR3 region has the DNA TGCAGTGCGGGGGGACTTCCAAACACTGAAGCTTTCTTT.

In this sample, this clonotype turned up a few times. The chain uses TRBV6-2 or TRBV6-3 and TRBJ1-1, with a tentative D call TRBD1 (5 bases). Germline V gene sequence: CDR1 MNHEY, CDR2 SVGEGT. The CDR3 spans 14 residues. V was clipped by 7 bases and J by 1 base, with 13 bases between them. The CDR3 spells CASTEIQGNTEAFF. In DNA form, the CDR3 reads TGTGCCAGCACCGAAATTCAGGGGAACACTGAAGCTTTCTTT.

This clonotype occurred many times. The J gene is TRBJ1-6, the V gene TRBV10-3; no clear D gene. The CDR3 is 14 amino acids. Per germline, CDR1 ENHRY and CDR2 SYGVKD. V lost 0 bases, J lost 1 base, and 1 base lay in between. In nucleotides, the CDR3 is TGTGCCATCAGTGAGTCGTCCTATAATTCACCCCTCCACTTT. Translated, it gives CAISESSYNSPLHF.

The chain has TRBV27 and TRBJ2-7; D is unresolved. With 3 bases removed from V and 2 bases from J, the gap between germline ends came to 8 bases. The germline V gene encodes CDR1 MNHEY and CDR2 SMNVEV (reference sequence). The CDR3 loop spans 13 amino acids. CDR3 loop: CASSFTAAYEQYF. CDR3 DNA sequence: TGTGCCAGCAGTTTTACGGCGGCCTACGAGCAGTACTTC.

The sample holds a few counts of this clonotype. At one boundary the junction diverges from the germline segment, which might be a read error. This chain links TRBV18 with TRBJ2-3, with a possible D match to TRBD1 (6 bases). CDR3 size: 16 residues. Germline-derived CDR1 and CDR2 are KGHSH and LQKENI. CDR3 DNA sequence: TGTGCCAGCTCACCACCCGGGACAATGAAGGCAGATACGAAGTATTTT. Translated, it gives CASSPPGTMKADTKYF.